One T cell receptor beta chain is described in this entry. Its antigen remains unidentified. This entry belongs to a study of cytomegalovirus exposure and HLA in healthy donors. Points from the study as a whole: It was taken for granted in presence/absence analyses that sequencing depth across donors was roughly uniform. In the analysis, some V segments, TRBV6-2 and TRBV6-3 included, were excluded as indistinguishable.

Primers: 60 Vbeta forward and 13 Jbeta reverse. Assay used: immunoSEQ multiplex PCR; TCRdb lists only in-frame clones, some missing. Of 150,000 to 180,000 clones in the sample, nearly 80% are singletons; the top ten hold around 13%. The V gene lost 5 bases and the J gene lost 2 bases, with 16 bases spanning the gap. The CDR3 length is 15 residues. Germline V gene data show CDR1 as MNHNY and CDR2 as SVGAGI (reference sequence). The chain has TRBV6-6 and TRBJ2-7; weak D call: TRBD1 (6 bases). The sequence derives from a man under 40 in good health and CMV-seropositive. Material for sequencing was PBMCs. CDR3 nucleotides: TGTGCCAGCAGTCCCTCAGGGGACCAGGCCTACGAGCAGTACTTC. Translated, it gives CASSPSGDQAYEQYF.